This T cell receptor beta chain was obtained from a study of blood T cell repertoires in COVID-19. The CDR3 contains 14 residues. V shed 4 bases, J shed 5 bases, and the junction held 6 bases outside the gene matches. From germline, CDR1 is MGHRA and CDR2 YSYEKL. TCRdb's table, derived via immunoSEQ multiplex PCR, lists solely in-frame clones and lacks some. The table has 240,000 or so clones, around 87% seen once. The TCR sequence derives from a woman aged 70-85 years with active or convalescent COVID-19. The sample taken for sequencing was peripheral blood. The genes are TRBV4-1 and TRBJ1-1, with 8 bases that match TRBD1. CDR3 amino acids: CASSLLTGGTEAFF. CDR3 DNA sequence: TGCGCCAGCAGCCTATTAACAGGGGGGACTGAAGCTTTCTTT.